Below, 8 T cell receptor beta chains from the same sample are listed, as sequenced in a study of T-cell memory formation after mild COVID-19. In TCRdb, the 5' RACE reads were re-called with MiXCR into one record per CDR3 protein. Seen here are roughly 580,000 distinct CDR3 sequences, about a sixth observed once, and the top ten hold about 11%. The sample taken for sequencing was PBMCs or a T cell subset sorted from them (not recorded which). These receptors originate from an adult woman who had mild COVID-19 (a few samples of this study predate the infection). Cell type and time point are not known.

This clonotype came up a few times. The chain joins TRBV19 to TRBJ2-1, with D tentatively TRBD2 (5 bases). The CDR3 is made up of 13 amino acids. Germline CDR1 LNHDA, CDR2 SQIVND (reference sequence). V was pared by 3 bases and J by 4 bases, with 7 bases between. CDR3 sequence: CASSIWEYNEQFF. CDR3 coding DNA: TGTGCCAGTAGTATCTGGGAGTACAATGAGCAGTTCTTC.

This clonotype was detected a few times. The V call is TRBV30, the J call TRBJ1-2, with TRBD1 matching over 8 bases. The V segment lost 8 bases and the J segment 3 bases; nucleotides outside the gene matches: 5. The CDR3 spans 12 residues. CDR1 and CDR2 (germline): GTSNPN, SVGIG (reference sequence). The CDR3 DNA sequence: TGTGCCCACACGGGACAGGACTATGGCTACACCTTC. It is translated as CAHTGQDYGYTF.

This clonotype showed up just a few times. The chain links TRBV5-1 to TRBJ2-2; unclear D gene. The germline V gene encodes CDR1 SGHRS and CDR2 YFSETQ. Trimming removed 3 bases from V and 6 bases from J, with 6 bases in between. The CDR3 sequence is 12 residues long. The CDR3 reads CASSSNPGELFF. The CDR3 DNA follows: TGCGCCAGCAGCTCAAACCCCGGGGAGCTGTTTTTT.

This clonotype came up many times. V and J are TRBV2 and TRBJ2-1; unclear D gene. V lost 6 bases and J lost 5, with 5 bases in between. Per germline, CDR1 SNHLY and CDR2 FYNNEI. CDR3 length equals 11 residues. The CDR3 spells CASSENNEQFF. CDR3 sequence (DNA): TGTGCCAGCAGCGAGAACAATGAGCAGTTCTTC.

The chain links TRBV29-1 to TRBJ1-2, with 10 bases lining up with TRBD1. The CDR3 runs 13 residues. Germline lookup yields CDR1 SQVTM and CDR2 ANQGSEA. V lost 3 bases to trimming and J lost 6 bases; unmatched junction nucleotides: 4. CDR3 in DNA: TGCAGCGTTGATGGACAGGGGGGTGATGGCTACACCTTC. Translated: CSVDGQGGDGYTF.

This chain uses TRBV29-1 with TRBJ2-7; 10 positions match TRBD1. The CDR3 contains 13 residues. V shed 5 bases and J 2 bases; nucleotides not matched to a gene: 3. Germline values: CDR1 SQVTM, CDR2 ANQGSEA. The CDR3 nucleotides read TGCAGCGTTAGACAGGGGGCGGCCTACGAGCAGTACTTC. It translates to CSVRQGAAYEQYF.

This clonotype has just a few counts. This chain joins TRBV29-1 and TRBJ2-1; 8 nucleotides line up with TRBD2. CDR1 and CDR2 (germline): SQVTM, ANQGSEA. This CDR3 is built from 12 residues. After removal of 7 bases from V and 3 bases from J, the junction contained 2 bases not matched to a gene. CDR3 coding DNA: TGCAGCGCGGGGGGGTTCTACAATGAGCAGTTCTTC. Amino acids: CSAGGFYNEQFF.

This clonotype was recorded a few times. The chain carries TRBV30 and TRBJ1-1; D is ambiguous. The CDR3 totals 14 residues. Trimming cost V 2 bases and J 1 base, with 11 bases left between them. Germline V CDR1 and CDR2: GTSNPN, SVGIG (reference sequence). CDR3 amino acids: CAWSPSLPNTEAFF. As DNA, the CDR3 is TGTGCCTGGAGTCCCAGCCTACCGAACACTGAAGCTTTCTTT.